The subject of this entry is one T cell receptor beta chain. The data derive from a study of cytomegalovirus exposure and HLA in healthy donors. Primers for the PCR totalled 60 Vbeta and 13 Jbeta. Sequenced by immunoSEQ multiplex PCR; TCRdb stores in-frame clones only, minus some. The sample lists 55,000 to 70,000 clones, roughly 71% occurring once. The source material was PBMCs. This sequence was found in a woman aged 55-69 years in good health and CMV-seropositive.

CDR3 nucleotides: TGTGCCAGCAGTCGACTAGCGGGAGGCTACAATGAGCAGTTCTTC. Protein product: CASSRLAGGYNEQFF. This chain joins TRBV11-3 and TRBJ2-1, with TRBD2 identical over 13 bases. CDR1 and CDR2 from the germline V gene are SGHNT and YENEEA. The length of the CDR3 is 15 residues. The trim removed 6 bases at V and 3 bases at J, leaving 2 bases unmatched.